This entry lists 9 T cell receptor beta chains sequenced from one sample in a study of T cell repertoires in cytomegalovirus infection. TCRdb processed the reads anew with MiXCR; each CDR3 protein has one entry. The profile shows about 830,000 distinct CDR3 sequences, approximately 32% of them singletons. These receptors have no known antigen. The material was cultured CD8+ T cells from PBMCs, obtained from culture after CMV antigen stimulation. These receptors all stem from a human donor in good health (CMV status not recorded). Some clones in this sample may be carry-over from other donors' samples.

This clonotype has only a few counts. The gene calls are TRBV2 and TRBJ1-1; possibly TRBD1 for D (6 bases). The germline V and J ends were trimmed by 7 bases and 3 bases, with 15 bases remaining between them. The CDR3 covers 14 residues. Germline values: CDR1 SNHLY, CDR2 FYNNEI. CDR3 sequence: CASKLYREDTEAFF. In DNA form, the CDR3 reads TGTGCCAGCAAGCTATACAGGGAAGACACTGAAGCTTTCTTT. Supplemented by reference TRBV2 and TRBJ1-1, the full variable domain reads EPEVTQTPSHQVTQMGQEVILRCVPISNHLYFYWYRQILGQKVEFLVSFYNNEISEKSEIFDDQFSVERPDGSNFTLKIRSTKLEDSAMYFCASKLYREDTEAFFGQGTRLTVV.

This clonotype has more than one count but fewer than ten. The chain is built from TRBV4-1 and TRBJ1-5; the D gene is possibly TRBD1 (6 bases). The V end lost 1 base, the J end lost 0 bases, and 10 bases lay between the germline ends. Germline CDR1 MGHRA, CDR2 YSYEKL. This CDR3 comprises 16 residues. CDR3 protein: CASSQGTAYSNQPQHF. CDR3 coding DNA: TGCGCCAGCAGCCAAGGGACAGCATATAGCAATCAGCCCCAGCATTTT.

J is TRBJ2-1 and V is TRBV7-9; D is unclear. Germline assignment: CDR1 SEHNR and CDR2 FQNEAQ (reference sequence). The CDR3 is 16 amino acids. Trimming removed 0 bases at V and 6 bases at J, with 15 bases between. CDR3 protein: CASSLAALPKSNEQFF. The CDR3 DNA reads TGTGCCAGCAGCTTAGCGGCACTACCTAAATCCAATGAGCAGTTCTTC.

This sequence joins TRBV15 and TRBJ2-7; perhaps TRBD2 as D (5 bases). The CDR3 has 16 residues. Deletions cut 0 bases from V and 0 bases from J, with 12 bases between. Germline V lookup: CDR1 LNHNV, CDR2 YYDKDF (reference sequence). The CDR3 coding sequence is TGTGCCACCAGCAGAGATAAAGGTCGGGGCTCCTACGAGCAGTACTTC. Translating it yields CATSRDKGRGSYEQYF.

This clonotype has only a few counts. The rearrangement links TRBV27 to TRBJ2-2, with unresolved D. The CDR3 is made up of 12 amino acids. Germline V gene data show CDR1 as MNHEY and CDR2 as SMNVEV (reference sequence). Trimming took off 6 bases at V and 3 bases at J, with 5 bases between the two ends. The CDR3 protein is CASSQHTGELFF. The CDR3 DNA reads as TGTGCCAGCAGCCAGCACACCGGGGAGCTGTTTTTT.

This clonotype was observed a single time. The chain is built from TRBV10-3 and TRBJ1-2, with D unclear. Trimming cost V 7 bases and J 3 bases, with 21 bases left between them. This CDR3 comprises 16 residues. Germline CDR1 ENHRY, CDR2 SYGVKD. CDR3 loop: CAIKSWVLGNDYGYTF. The CDR3 nucleotides read TGTGCCATCAAATCCTGGGTTTTAGGGAACGACTATGGCTACACCTTC.

The V call is TRBV10-3, the J call TRBJ1-2, with TRBD1 identical over 7 bases. The CDR3 is made up of 15 amino acids. Germline values: CDR1 ENHRY, CDR2 SYGVKD. Trimming cost V 0 bases and J 5 bases; bases outside gene matches: 6. CDR3 protein: CAISESEGAVYGYTF. CDR3 nucleotide sequence: TGTGCCATCAGTGAGTCGGAGGGGGCGGTTTATGGCTACACCTTC.

The rearrangement links TRBV6-2 or TRBV6-3 to TRBJ2-5; D remains ambiguous. V gave up 8 bases and J gave up 2 bases, with 21 bases separating them. This CDR3 has 16 residues. Germline V gene sequence: CDR1 MNHEY, CDR2 SVGEGT. The DNA for the CDR3 is TGTGCCAGCGGCCGGGCCTATCAGGACGATCAAGAGACCCAGTACTTC. Its translation is CASGRAYQDDQETQYF.

The V gene is TRBV27, the J gene TRBJ2-7, with a weak D call TRBD1 (6 bases). V lost 4 bases and J lost 2, with 18 bases in between. This CDR3 is built from 16 residues. CDR1 and CDR2 from the germline V gene are MNHEY and SMNVEV (reference sequence). The CDR3, as DNA: TGTGCCAGCAGTTCGGCCCTCTCAGGGGCTGCCTACGAGCAGTACTTC. Its protein product is CASSSALSGAAYEQYF.